In this sample, the clone carrying this TCR beta chain turned up a few times. Its antigen is not known. Sample-barcoded 5' priming and a J-beta primer mix drove a second PCR of roughly 7 to 11 cycles. A tag from a template-switch adaptor with 12 random nucleotides marked each cDNA molecule. TCRdb processed the 5' RACE reads anew with MiXCR; each CDR3 protein has one entry. Of some 1.4 million distinct CDR3 sequences in the sample, around two fifths were seen once. V gave up 0 bases and J gave up 5 bases, with 4 bases separating them. Germline V gene lookup returns CDR1 SGDLS and CDR2 YYNGEE. The CDR3 extends over 12 amino acids. The data are from a study of blood T cells in healthy people across ages. General study findings and limits: Age advanced and TCR beta diversity per million T cells fell, roughly linearly.

Per sample, at least 5 micrograms of total RNA were extracted. What was sequenced was blood. This clonotype originated in a woman aged 18-29 years in good health. The chain uses TRBV9 and TRBJ2-3, with D unresolved. The CDR3: CASSVELDTQYF. CDR3 nucleotide sequence: TGTGCCAGCAGCGTAGAGTTAGATACGCAGTATTTT. The full variable domain, rest sourced from reference TRBV9 and TRBJ2-3, is DSGVTQTPKHLITATGQRVTLRCSPRSGDLSVYWYQQSLDQGLQFLIQYYNGEERAKGNILERFSAQQFPDLHSELNLSSLELGDSALYFCASSVELDTQYFGPGTRLTVL.